The 10 T cell receptor beta chains below all came from one sample that was sequenced in a study of cytomegalovirus exposure and HLA in healthy donors. Primers: 60 Vbeta forward and 13 Jbeta reverse. Sequencing used immunoSEQ multiplex PCR; TCRdb keeps in-frame clones, though not all of them. The data hold about 160,000 clones, with 65% to 80% observed a single time. The sequenced sample was PBMCs. The source of these receptors is a man in his forties or fifties in good health and CMV-seronegative.

This CDR3 reads CASSLGATPEQYF. The CDR3 bases are TGTGCCAGCAGCTTAGGGGCCACCCCCGAGCAGTACTTC. The chain links TRBV7-8 to TRBJ2-7, with unresolved D. Trimming stripped 1 base from V and 6 bases from J, with 10 bases between. CDR1 and CDR2 from the germline V gene are SGHVS and FQNEAQ. The CDR3 spans 13 residues.

The sample holds one count of this clone. In DNA, the CDR3 is TGTGCCAGCAGTTACTCCCTAGCGGGGGGAAGGGAGACCCAGTACTTC. This codes for CASSYSLAGGRETQYF. V and J are TRBV6-5 and TRBJ2-5; 11 bases map to TRBD2. There are 16 residues in the CDR3. Germline values: CDR1 MNHEY, CDR2 SVGAGI. J was trimmed by 5 bases and V by 0 bases; bases with no gene match: 5.

The genes are TRBV7-6 and TRBJ2-1, with D perhaps TRBD2 (5 bases). Trimming removed 2 bases at V and 3 bases at J, with 20 bases between. The length of the CDR3 is 18 residues. The V gene's germline CDR1 is SGHVS and CDR2 FNYEAQ. The CDR3, as DNA: TGTGCCAGCAGCTTATCTAATTGGGTAGCGTCCCTCTACAATGAGCAGTTCTTC. This gives the protein CASSLSNWVASLYNEQFF.

This chain joins TRBV6-5 and TRBJ2-3, with D maybe TRBD2 (5 bases). CDR1 and CDR2 (germline): MNHEY, SVGAGI. V was shortened by 6 bases and J by 0 bases, with 13 bases between the two germline ends. The CDR3 runs 15 residues. The CDR3 loop reads CASSSGSRSTDTQYF. The CDR3 DNA follows: TGTGCCAGCAGCTCGGGGTCCCGTAGCACAGATACGCAGTATTTT.

This clone has just a few counts. The chain carries TRBV6-1 and TRBJ2-7, with 7 bases fitting TRBD1. CDR3 length equals 13 residues. Germline-derived CDR1 and CDR2 are MNHNS and SASEGT. Trimming removed 5 bases from V and 3 bases from J; junction bases left unmatched: 4. The DNA of the CDR3 is TGTGCCAGCAGTACCCACAGGGGCTACGAGCAGTACTTC. This gives the protein CASSTHRGYEQYF.

CDR3 protein: CASSYYRGEKLFF. The DNA for the CDR3 is TGTGCCAGCTCTTACTATCGGGGGGAAAAACTGTTTTTT. The V and J genes are TRBV6-5 and TRBJ1-4; possibly TRBD1 for D (5 bases). Deletions cut 8 bases from V and 8 bases from J, with 15 bases between. This CDR3 region has 13 residues. CDR1 MNHEY and CDR2 SVGAGI come from the germline V gene.

CDR3 DNA: TGTGCCAGCAGCGCAAATCCGGGTACGAAGCAGTATTTT. Residues: CASSANPGTKQYF. V is TRBV14 and J is TRBJ2-3; no clear D. The V gene's germline CDR1 is SGHDN and CDR2 FVKESK. Trimming took 5 bases from V and 11 from J, leaving 17 bases between them. CDR3 size: 13 residues.

The genes are TRBV27 and TRBJ1-6, with 8 positions matching TRBD1. This CDR3 is 15 amino acids long. Germline CDR1 is MNHEY and CDR2 is SMNVEV (reference sequence). Trimming took 2 bases from V and 13 from J; bases not matched to a gene: 10. CDR3 sequence: CASSLRTGIMFPLHF. In nucleotides, the CDR3 is TGTGCCAGCAGTTTAAGGACAGGGATAATGTTTCCCCTCCACTTT.

This clone was found once. The chain uses TRBV7-8 and TRBJ2-7; D gene ambiguous. The germline V gene encodes CDR1 SGHVS and CDR2 FQNEAQ. The V end lost 4 bases, the J end lost 6 bases, and 13 bases lay between the germline ends. The CDR3 spans 13 residues. The CDR3 sequence is CASSSTGSGEQYF. The CDR3 DNA reads as TGTGCCAGCAGCTCCACCGGGTCTGGCGAGCAGTACTTC.

This chain uses TRBV2 with TRBJ1-5; D perhaps matches TRBD1 (5 bases). V lost 2 bases and J lost 6, with 17 bases in between. Looked up from germline, CDR1 is SNHLY and CDR2 is FYNNEI. The CDR3 spans 16 residues. In nucleotides, the CDR3 is TGTGCCAGCAGTGAATTGGCAGGGCCGGTTGTTCAGCCCCAGCATTTT. This sequence encodes CASSELAGPVVQPQHF.